This T cell receptor beta chain was documented in a study of identical twins. Broader study findings: Models came in too low on out-of-frame TCR alpha sharing in monozygotic twins. The conclusions drew on cross-sectional statistical analysis instead of tracking the same donors.

With template switching, a universal primer site was added, and the cDNA carried unique molecular identifiers. TCRdb re-derived calls from the 5' RACE reads in MiXCR, one entry per CDR3 protein. The sample lists about 490,000 distinct CDR3 sequences, about 15% occurring once. The CDR3 length is 15 residues. With 3 bases removed from V and 0 bases from J, the gap between germline ends came to 12 bases. Per germline, CDR1 SGHRS and CDR2 YFSETQ. Regarding this clonotype: The antigen remains unidentified.

This same sample was also part of a study on yellow fever vaccine responses in identical twins. This second study notes: Twins reportedly appeared to share part of their vaccine T cell response while keeping part individual.

The TCR sequence derives from a woman between 18 and 30 years old in good health. The sequenced material came from CD4+ T cells sorted from blood. The rearrangement joins TRBV5-1 to TRBJ1-2, with D maybe TRBD1 (5 bases). CDR3 in amino acids: CASSYRQGPNYGYTF. CDR3 sequence (DNA): TGCGCCAGCAGCTACCGCCAGGGACCTAACTATGGCTACACCTTC.